The clone carrying this T cell receptor (beta chain) was seen only once. Its specificity is unknown. This record belongs to a study of siplizumab effects on memory and regulatory T cells. General study findings and limits: Few alloreactive clones mapped to unstimulated subsets.

The assay looked at 100,000 or so TCR templates in each sample. Sequencing used immunoSEQ multiplex PCR; TCRdb keeps in-frame clones, though not all of them. This sample carries about 100,000 clones, about 90% of them seen once, and the ten largest clones take over 0.12%. The sequencing sample was made of CD4+ T cells sorted from blood. The sequence was obtained from a human donor in good health.

The CDR3, as DNA: TGTGCCAGCAGCCACGTCTACAACACAGATACGCAGTATTTT. Amino acid sequence: CASSHVYNTDTQYF. V and J are TRBV7-2 and TRBJ2-3, with no clear D. The CDR3 is made up of 14 amino acids. Germline V CDR1 and CDR2: SGHTA, FQGNSA. V was pared by 5 bases and J by 2 bases, with 11 bases between.